A selection of T cell receptor beta chains follows, all from one sample in a study of regulatory T cells in long-lasting Graves disease. TCRdb re-called the multiplex PCR reads through MiXCR, storing one row per CDR3 protein. The data contain 350,000 to 450,000 distinct CDR3 sequences, around 20% of them singletons. The sample in question was peripheral blood mononuclear cells (PBMCs), obtained when the disease was refractory, from a patient treated with antithyroid drugs. The receptor set was obtained from a female donor with Graves disease. The CDR3 runs from the conserved cysteine through the conserved F or W. The D gene is left open where the match is weak. Size is omitted from some rows. Given values are once, few, many or a class for expanded clones.

many	TRBJ2-7	TRBV28	TRBD2	CASSLWSSGTMGEQYF	TGTGCCAGCAGTTTGTGGTCTAGCGGGACAATGGGGGAGCAGTACTTC
few	TRBJ2-3	TRBV28	TRBD2	CASSLFSGSSDTQYF	TGTGCCAGCAGTTTGTTTAGCGGGAGCTCAGATACGCAGTATTTT
.	TRBJ2-6	TRBV10-3	.	CATLGTGVLGANVLTF	TGTGCCACCCTCGGGACGGGTGTATTAGGGGCCAACGTCCTGACTTTC
many	TRBJ2-7	TRBV7-9	.	CASSPPGQHYEQYF	TGTGCCAGCAGCCCGCCAGGACAGCACTACGAGCAGTACTTC
few	TRBJ1-6	TRBV28	.	CACGGYNSPLHF	TGTGCTTGCGGGGGTTATAATTCACCCCTCCACTTT
many	TRBJ1-1	TRBV7-2	.	CASSLARGRAFF	TGTGCCAGCAGCTTAGCGAGGGGGAGGGCTTTCTTT
few	TRBJ2-2	TRBV27	.	CASMPQGVTGELFF	TGTGCCAGCATGCCTCAGGGTGTCACCGGGGAGCTGTTTTTT
many	TRBJ2-5	TRBV7-9	.	CASSLVGQLQETQYF	TGTGCCAGCAGCTTAGTCGGACAGTTACAGGAGACCCAGTACTTC
many	TRBJ2-5	TRBV18	TRBD2	CASSPRAGGFQETQYF	TGTGCCAGCTCACCAAGAGCGGGAGGGTTCCAAGAGACCCAGTACTTC
many	TRBJ1-1	TRBV15	.	CATSRDLGGNTEAFF	TGTGCCACCAGCAGAGATCTTGGGGGGAACACTGAAGCTTTCTTT
few	TRBJ1-6	TRBV5-1	TRBD1	CASSSGQGASPLHF	TGCGCCAGCAGCTCTGGACAGGGGGCTTCACCCCTCCACTTT
few	TRBJ2-6	TRBV5-6	TRBD1	CASSLETGGSGANVLTF	TGTGCCAGCAGCTTGGAGACAGGGGGATCTGGGGCCAACGTCCTGACTTTC
many	TRBJ1-2	TRBV20-1	.	CSANRGDGYTF	TGCAGTGCTAACCGCGGAGATGGCTACACCTTC
.	TRBJ1-2	TRBV20-1	.	CSAPRAFYGYTF	TGCAGTGCTCCCCGGGCTTTCTATGGCTACACCTTC
.	TRBJ2-7	TRBV29-1	.	CSVVGGLSYEQYF	TGCAGCGTTGTAGGGGGGCTCTCCTACGAGCAGTACTTC
few	TRBJ2-7	TRBV7-9	TRBD1	CASSSQGEGYEQYF	TGTGCCAGCAGCTCCCAGGGGGAAGGGTACGAGCAGTACTTC
many	TRBJ2-5	TRBV20-1	.	CSAKLGVETQYF	TGCAGTGCAAAACTGGGAGTAGAGACCCAGTACTTC
many	TRBJ1-2	TRBV10-3	TRBD1	CAIKPGQGDYGYTF	TGTGCCATCAAACCGGGACAGGGTGACTATGGCTACACCTTC
many	TRBJ1-2	TRBV6-1	.	CASNSREDGYTF	TGTGCCAGCAACTCTCGGGAGGATGGCTACACCTTC
few	TRBJ2-5	TRBV19	.	CASFPGRAVHQETQYF	TGTGCCAGTTTCCCCGGAAGGGCCGTCCACCAAGAGACCCAGTACTTC
.	TRBJ2-5	TRBV19	.	CASVAVHDGPQYF	TGTGCCAGTGTGGCGGTACACGATGGGCCCCAGTACTTC
few	TRBJ2-3	TRBV28	.	CASRLGTDTQYF	TGTGCCAGCAGGCTAGGCACAGATACGCAGTATTTT
few	TRBJ1-5	TRBV7-7	.	CASSLVTAPTEDYSNQPQHF	TGTGCCAGCAGCTTAGTCACAGCCCCGACAGAAGATTATAGCAATCAGCCCCAGCATTTT
many	TRBJ2-5	TRBV6-2/TRBV6-3	TRBD2	CASTSGRWGQETQYF	TGTGCCAGCACTAGCGGGAGGTGGGGACAAGAGACCCAGTACTTC
many	TRBJ2-4	TRBV3-1	TRBD2	CASSQAGGKNIQYF	TGTGCCAGCAGCCAGGCGGGAGGGAAAAACATTCAGTACTTC
.	TRBJ2-1	TRBV10-1	.	CARGPLPYNEQFF	TGCGCCAGGGGACCACTCCCGTACAATGAGCAGTTCTTC
few	TRBJ2-1	TRBV11-2	TRBD2	CASSPFLAGGNEQFF	TGTGCCAGCAGCCCGTTCCTAGCGGGAGGTAATGAGCAGTTCTTC
many	TRBJ2-5	TRBV28	.	CASSLIPGGQETQYF	TGTGCCAGCAGTTTAATACCAGGGGGGCAAGAGACCCAGTACTTC
many	TRBJ2-7	TRBV28	TRBD2	CASSFASGRSSYEQYF	TGTGCCAGCAGTTTCGCTAGCGGGAGGAGCTCCTACGAGCAGTACTTC
few	TRBJ2-7	TRBV30	TRBD2	CAWSSSGRKEQYF	TGTGCCTGGAGCAGTAGCGGGAGAAAGGAGCAGTACTTC
.	TRBJ2-1	TRBV28	TRBD1	CASSFRGQGSNEQFF	TGTGCCAGCAGTTTCCGCGGACAGGGGTCAAATGAGCAGTTCTTC
.	TRBJ2-5	TRBV13	.	CASSLFRTDKETQYF	TGTGCCAGCAGCTTGTTTCGGACAGATAAAGAGACCCAGTACTTC
many	TRBJ1-2	TRBV10-3	.	CAISESSLGTNGYTF	TGTGCCATCAGTGAGTCGTCCTTGGGGACTAATGGCTACACCTTC
.	TRBJ1-2	TRBV4-1	.	CASSQSAGEGGYWGYTF	TGCGCCAGCAGCCAAAGCGCGGGAGAAGGAGGATACTGGGGCTACACCTTC
many	TRBJ1-6	TRBV27	.	CASSLAETGPSPLHF	TGTGCCAGCAGTTTAGCTGAGACCGGGCCTTCACCCCTCCACTTT
many	TRBJ1-1	TRBV15	.	CATSRDRSVAFF	TGTGCCACCAGCAGAGATCGGAGTGTAGCTTTCTTT
many	TRBJ2-2	TRBV28	.	CASSPRGNTGELFF	TGTGCCAGCAGTCCTAGAGGGAACACCGGGGAGCTGTTTTTT
few	TRBJ2-5	TRBV5-1	.	CASSLEFRETQYF	TGCGCCAGCAGCTTGGAATTTCGAGAGACCCAGTACTTC
.	TRBJ2-7	TRBV5-8	TRBD2	CASSWDLRGYEQYF	TGTGCCAGCAGCTGGGACCTGCGGGGGTACGAGCAGTACTTC
.	TRBJ2-4	TRBV12-3/TRBV12-4	TRBD2	CASSQLAGGKAKNIQYF	TGTGCCAGCAGCCAGCTAGCGGGAGGGAAAGCCAAAAACATTCAGTACTTC
.	TRBJ2-3	TRBV10-3	.	CAISDPGTDTQYF	TGTGCCATCAGTGATCCTGGCACAGATACGCAGTATTTT